These 26 T cell receptor beta chains originate from one sample sequenced in a study of early T cells in non-severe SARS-CoV-2 infection. TCRdb reprocessed the 5' RACE reads with MiXCR, giving one entry per CDR3 protein. The sample yields about 92,000 distinct CDR3 sequences, 16% seen once. Sequenced input: whole blood. The receptors here all came from an adult who was a healthcare worker with PCR-confirmed SARS-CoV-2 infection or an uninfected control (not recorded which).

The V call is TRBV12-3 or TRBV12-4, the J call TRBJ1-2, with 8 bases fitting TRBD1. The CDR3 totals 12 residues. V shed 10 bases and J 4 bases; nucleotides not matched to a gene: 5. The CDR3 DNA sequence: TGTGCCATCCGACAGGGGACCTATGGCTACACCTTC. It yields the protein CAIRQGTYGYTF.

This chain's CDR3 is CASKNRGYEQYF. As DNA, the CDR3 is TGTGCCAGCAAAAACAGGGGCTACGAGCAGTACTTC. This rearrangement joins TRBV6-2 or TRBV6-3 to TRBJ2-7; TRBD1 matches at 7 bases. J was trimmed by 3 bases and V by 7 bases; bases with no gene match: 3. The length of the CDR3 is 12 residues. Germline-derived CDR1 and CDR2 are MNHEY and SVGEGT.

The rearrangement uses TRBV18 and TRBJ1-2, with 10 bases that match TRBD1. Germline lookup yields CDR1 KGHSH and CDR2 LQKENI. J gave up 6 bases and V 3 bases, and 7 bases lay outside the gene matches. The CDR3 totals 15 residues. CDR3 DNA sequence: TGTGCCAGCTCACCTATGAGACAGGGGGCAGATGGCTACACCTTC. Encoded protein: CASSPMRQGADGYTF. Variable domain in full (rest from reference TRBV18 and TRBJ1-2): NAGVMQNPRHLVRRRGQEARLRCSPMKGHSHVYWYRQLPEEGLKFMVYLQKENIIDESGMPKERFSAEFPKEGPSILRIQQVVRGDSAAYFCASSPMRQGADGYTFGSGTRLTVV.

The chain links TRBV29-1 to TRBJ1-1; tentatively, D is TRBD1 (6 bases). Germline CDR1 SQVTM, CDR2 ANQGSEA. V lost 1 base and J 2 bases, leaving 11 bases between the germline ends. The CDR3 is made up of 14 amino acids. The CDR3 protein is CSVEAGTTNTEAFF. CDR3 sequence (DNA): TGCAGCGTTGAAGCGGGGACAACTAACACTGAAGCTTTCTTT.

The chain recombines TRBV7-9 with TRBJ2-4; 8 nucleotides match TRBD1. The CDR3 extends over 16 amino acids. The junction had 8 bases not matched to a gene; V was cut back by 4 bases and J by 3 bases. Germline V gene lookup returns CDR1 SEHNR and CDR2 FQNEAQ (reference sequence). The CDR3 sequence is CASSSLGQGVKNIQYF. The CDR3, as DNA: TGTGCCAGCAGCTCCTTAGGACAGGGTGTCAAAAACATTCAGTACTTC.

This clonotype has only a few counts. The chain joins TRBV7-9 to TRBJ2-1, with 9 bases aligning to TRBD2. Germline CDR1 is SEHNR and CDR2 is FQNEAQ (reference sequence). Trimming took 3 bases from V and 5 from J; bases not matched to a gene: 2. CDR3 length: 14 residues. The CDR3 loop reads CASSLTSGNNEQFF. The CDR3 DNA sequence: TGTGCCAGCAGCTTGACTAGCGGAAACAATGAGCAGTTCTTC.

The chain combines TRBV5-6 with TRBJ2-7; perhaps D is TRBD1 or TRBD2 (5 bases each). The CDR3 consists of 15 residues. The germline V gene has CDR1 SGHDT and CDR2 YYEEEE. Between the trimmed V and J ends, which lost 3 bases and 2 bases, there was a span of 15 bases. DNA for the CDR3: TGTGCCAGCAGCTCGGGACCCAACGGGGCCTACGAGCAGTACTTC. This gives the protein CASSSGPNGAYEQYF. The variable domain in full, completed from reference TRBV5-6 and TRBJ2-7, reads DAGVTQSPTHLIKTRGQQVTLRCSPKSGHDTVSWYQQALGQGPQFIFQYYEEEERQRGNFPDRFSGHQFPNYSSELNVNALLLGDSALYLCASSSGPNGAYEQYFGPGTRLTVT.

The chain carries TRBV15 and TRBJ1-5, with D perhaps TRBD1 (5 bases). Germline CDR1 is LNHNV and CDR2 is YYDKDF (reference sequence). This CDR3 has 14 amino acids. Between the trimmed V and J ends, which lost 5 bases and 6 bases, there was a span of 14 bases. Here the CDR3 DNA reads TGTGCCACCAGCCGGGGCGGGTTTGGTCAGCCCCAGCATTTT. Its protein product is CATSRGGFGQPQHF.

There are a few counts of this clonotype. This rearrangement joins TRBV9 to TRBJ1-6; D is ambiguous. Trimming stripped 7 bases from V and 13 bases from J, with 12 bases between. The CDR3 totals 11 residues. Germline V gives CDR1 SGDLS, CDR2 YYNGEE. CDR3 nucleotide sequence: TGTGCCAGCGGACCTTATAGGCCCCTCCACTTT. Amino acids: CASGPYRPLHF. Together with reference TRBV9 and TRBJ1-6, the CDR3 gives the full variable domain: DSGVTQTPKHLITATGQRVTLRCSPRSGDLSVYWYQQSLDQGLQFLIQYYNGEERAKGNILERFSAQQFPDLHSELNLSSLELGDSALYFCASGPYRPLHFGNGTRLTVT.

The J gene is TRBJ2-5, the V gene TRBV7-2, with 11 bases lining up with TRBD1. This CDR3 region has 17 residues. In germline, CDR1 is SGHTA, CDR2 FQGNSA. Germline trimming cut 5 bases from V and 1 base from J; bases unmatched to any gene: 9. This CDR3 reads CASSLIGQGARQETQYF. The CDR3 DNA reads as TGTGCCAGCAGCCTCATTGGACAGGGGGCCCGCCAAGAGACCCAGTACTTC.

In the case of this clonotype: A junction boundary mismatches the germline segment, possibly from a read error. The chain combines TRBV7-9 with TRBJ2-5, with 9 bases lining up with TRBD1. The CDR3 is 15 amino acids. CDR1 SEHNR and CDR2 FQNEAQ come from the germline V gene (reference sequence). DNA for the CDR3: TGTGCCAGCATCTTAACCGGGACAGGGCAAGAGACCCAGTACTTC. Amino acids: CASILTGTGQETQYF.

The chain couples TRBV7-9 to TRBJ2-2; tentative D call: TRBD2 (6 bases). This CDR3 spans 13 amino acids. Germline values: CDR1 SEHNR, CDR2 FQNEAQ (reference sequence). The V end was cut by 8 bases, the J end by 8 bases, with 15 bases between. CDR3 in amino acids: CASGTHNGGELFF. Here the CDR3 DNA reads TGTGCCAGCGGGACTCACAACGGAGGGGAGCTGTTTTTT. Drawing the rest from reference TRBV7-9 and TRBJ2-2, the complete variable domain is DTGVSQNPRHKITKRGQNVTFRCDPISEHNRLYWYRQTLGQGPEFLTYFQNEAQLEKSRLLSDRFSAERPKGSFSTLEIQRTEQGDSAMYLCASGTHNGGELFFGEGSRLTVL.

This clonotype was detected many times. The chain couples TRBV6-5 to TRBJ2-7, with D maybe TRBD2 (5 bases). The V gene lost 6 bases and the J gene lost 4 bases, with 13 bases spanning the gap. This CDR3 comprises 13 residues. Per the germline V gene, CDR1 is MNHEY and CDR2 is SVGAGI. Here the CDR3 DNA reads TGTGCCAGCAGCCCCCCTTCGGGGTACGAGCAGTACTTC. Its translation: CASSPPSGYEQYF.

In this sample, this clonotype turned up a few times. The chain employs TRBV5-1 and TRBJ2-2; 7 bases map to TRBD2. Per germline, CDR1 SGHRS and CDR2 YFSETQ. CDR3 size: 15 residues. The V gene end was trimmed by 2 bases and the J gene end by 2 bases; junction bases not matched to a gene: 3. CDR3 protein: CASSLSGINTGELFF. The CDR3 DNA sequence: TGCGCCAGCAGCTTAAGCGGGATCAACACCGGGGAGCTGTTTTTT.

A few counts support this clonotype. CDR3 in amino acids: CASSWTVDTGELFF. CDR3 bases: TGTGCCAGCAGTTGGACAGTTGACACCGGGGAGCTGTTTTTT. The V and J genes are TRBV27 and TRBJ2-2; D perhaps matches TRBD1 (6 bases). Germline loops: CDR1 MNHEY, CDR2 SMNVEV (reference sequence). This CDR3 is 14 amino acids long. Trimming removed 4 bases from V and 3 bases from J, with 9 bases in between.

This clonotype has only a few counts. The chain has TRBV7-2 and TRBJ2-5; 7 nucleotides match TRBD2. Germline lookup yields CDR1 SGHTA and CDR2 FQGNSA. V was clipped by 0 bases and J by 1 base; unmatched bases: 5. The CDR3 covers 16 residues. The CDR3, as DNA: TGTGCCAGCAGCTTAGCACTAGCTAGCGGCCAAGAGACCCAGTACTTC. Its translation is CASSLALASGQETQYF.

This clonotype was seen a handful of times. The gene calls are TRBV6-2 or TRBV6-3 and TRBJ2-7; 9 bases match TRBD1. Losses at the gene ends were 5 bases for V and 3 bases for J; bases not matched to a gene: 11. This CDR3 comprises 16 residues. In germline, CDR1 is MNHEY, CDR2 SVGEGT. DNA of the CDR3: TGTGCCAGCAGTGCCCATCGGGACAGGGTCCACTACGAGCAGTACTTC. This sequence encodes CASSAHRDRVHYEQYF.

This clonotype was recorded a few times. The chain carries TRBV15 and TRBJ1-1, with TRBD1 matching over 7 bases. CDR1 is LNHNV and CDR2 is YYDKDF in the germline V gene (reference sequence). J lost 6 bases, V lost 3 bases, and 10 bases had no gene match. This CDR3 spans 15 amino acids. CDR3 DNA sequence: TGTGCCACCAGCAGGGGGGACAGCCTTAAGGCTGAAGCTTTCTTT. Translated, it gives CATSRGDSLKAEAFF.

This chain joins TRBV6-4 and TRBJ1-6; D is ambiguous. Germline V CDR1 and CDR2: MRHNA, SNTAGT. Trimming left V 5 bases short and J 7 bases short, with 9 bases between. CDR3 size: 13 residues. The CDR3 coding sequence is TGTGCCAGCAGTTCCCATGGGAATTCACCCCTCCACTTT. Translation: CASSSHGNSPLHF.

This sequence joins TRBV5-1 and TRBJ2-3; a weak D match, TRBD1 (6 bases). The CDR3 covers 13 residues. V shed 2 bases and J shed 4 bases, with 8 bases lying between them. Germline-derived CDR1 and CDR2 are SGHRS and YFSETQ. CDR3: CASSLTGSDTQYF. The CDR3 DNA is TGCGCCAGCAGCTTAACAGGGTCAGATACGCAGTATTTT.

This clonotype was seen ten or more times. V and J are TRBV24-1 and TRBJ1-2; 7 bases match TRBD1. Losses at the gene ends were 5 bases for V and 0 bases for J; bases not matched to a gene: 8. Germline-derived CDR1 and CDR2 are KGHDR and SFDVKD. CDR3 size: 16 residues. The CDR3 DNA is TGTGCCACCAGTGGCCTTCCCGGGACAGCTAACTATGGCTACACCTTC. Translated, it gives CATSGLPGTANYGYTF.

The genes are TRBV7-2 and TRBJ2-1, with 7 bases matching TRBD1. J gave up 6 bases and V 2 bases, and 7 bases lay outside the gene matches. Germline CDR1 is SGHTA and CDR2 is FQGNSA. There are 15 residues in the CDR3. This CDR3 is CASSLWAPGGNEQFF. The CDR3 coding sequence is TGTGCCAGCAGCTTATGGGCGCCAGGGGGCAATGAGCAGTTCTTC.

There are a few counts of this clonotype. The genes are TRBV20-1 and TRBJ1-2; D gene unclear. The CDR3 spans 11 residues. Trimming cost V 5 bases and J 4 bases, with 8 bases left between them. Germline CDR1 DFQATT, CDR2 SNEGSKA (reference sequence). The CDR3 region is CSAVDVYGYTF. Written as DNA, the CDR3 is TGCAGTGCTGTGGACGTCTATGGCTACACCTTC.

The gene calls are TRBV5-5 and TRBJ1-2; TRBD1 agrees at 9 bases. The CDR3 has 14 amino acids. Germline CDR1 reads SGHKS; CDR2 reads YYEKEE (reference sequence). V gave up 3 bases and J gave up 2 bases; unmatched junction bases: 2. This chain's CDR3 is CASSWGQGNYGYTF. Here the CDR3 DNA reads TGTGCCAGCAGCTGGGGACAGGGAAACTATGGCTACACCTTC. Full variable domain (remainder filled in from reference TRBV5-5 and TRBJ1-2): DAGVTQSPTHLIKTRGQQVTLRCSPISGHKSVSWYQQVLGQGPQFIFQYYEKEERGRGNFPDRFSARQFPNYSSELNVNALLLGDSALYLCASSWGQGNYGYTFGSGTRLTVV.

The V call is TRBV29-1, the J call TRBJ2-2, with 7 bases lining up with TRBD2. Germline CDR1 reads SQVTM; CDR2 reads ANQGSEA. The CDR3 has 18 residues. J gave up 0 bases and V 0 bases, and 10 bases lay outside the gene matches. Here the CDR3 DNA reads TGCAGCGTTGAAGATCGTGCTAGCGGAGCTTCGAACACCGGGGAGCTGTTTTTT. Translating gives CSVEDRASGASNTGELFF.

As for this clonotype: Its ends do not fully match the called genes, so a read error is possible. The rearrangement uses TRBV6-1 and TRBJ2-1; 14 bases fit TRBD2. Germline CDR1 is MNHNS and CDR2 is SASEGT. The length of the CDR3 is 15 residues. The DNA of the CDR3 is TGTGCCAGCAGAGAAGTGGGACTAGCGGGAGATGAGCAGTTCTTC. It is translated as CASREVGLAGDEQFF.